This is a list of T cell receptor beta chains from one sample in a study of blood T cell repertoires in COVID-19. Profiling relied on immunoSEQ multiplex PCR, and the TCRdb table lists in-frame clones only, not all of them. The table lists about 180,000 clones, approximately 85% of them singletons, with around 9.5% in the top ten. Source material: peripheral blood. The receptors stem from a woman aged 80 or older with acute or convalescent COVID-19. CDR3s leave out the opening cysteine and the closing phenylalanine or tryptophan.

v_gene: TRBV6-5
j_gene: TRBJ1-1
CDR3aa: ASSFGTADTEAF

v_gene: TRBV7-9
j_gene: TRBJ1-2
CDR3aa: ASSLEQGLGYT

v_gene: TRBV12-3/TRBV12-4
j_gene: TRBJ1-1
CDR3aa: ASSPRRDTEAF

v_gene: TRBV7-8
j_gene: TRBJ2-7
CDR3aa: ASRARDGSYEQY

v_gene: TRBV7-2
j_gene: TRBJ2-7
CDR3aa: ASSPERDSHEQY

v_gene: TRBV10-1
j_gene: TRBJ1-6
CDR3aa: ASGSTGETGSPLH

v_gene: TRBV7-6
j_gene: TRBJ2-1
CDR3aa: ASSSKGRDRFRNEQF

v_gene: TRBV9
j_gene: TRBJ2-1
CDR3aa: ASSVGAGANEQF

v_gene: TRBV5-4
j_gene: TRBJ2-3
CDR3aa: ASSLLESTDTQY

v_gene: TRBV18
j_gene: TRBJ2-2
CDR3aa: ASSRGTSGNTGELF

v_gene: TRBV18
j_gene: TRBJ2-7
CDR3aa: ASSQSGGDEQY

v_gene: TRBV4-1
j_gene: TRBJ2-3
CDR3aa: ASSQDRGGVRDTQY

v_gene: TRBV7-9
j_gene: TRBJ2-7
CDR3aa: ASSLGLAGDSYEQY

v_gene: TRBV28
j_gene: TRBJ2-7
CDR3aa: ASSDRGRREQY

v_gene: TRBV7-8
j_gene: TRBJ2-7
CDR3aa: ASTRAGSGTGSSYEQY

v_gene: TRBV5-4
j_gene: TRBJ1-2
CDR3aa: ASSQDRYGYT

v_gene: TRBV4-2
j_gene: TRBJ2-3
CDR3aa: ASSDGTSGNTDTQY

v_gene: TRBV5-6
j_gene: TRBJ2-3
CDR3aa: ASSPLAGSTDTQY

v_gene: TRBV7-2
j_gene: TRBJ2-1
CDR3aa: ASSWGQGAENEQF

v_gene: TRBV7-2
j_gene: TRBJ2-1
CDR3aa: ASSLAGGPDEQF

v_gene: TRBV5-1
j_gene: TRBJ2-3
CDR3aa: ASSLGGDTQY

v_gene: TRBV2
j_gene: TRBJ2-7
CDR3aa: ASIGGYEQY

v_gene: TRBV9
j_gene: TRBJ2-7
CDR3aa: ASSVGLSLGEQY

v_gene: TRBV7-3
j_gene: TRBJ2-2
CDR3aa: ASCSGTGGELF

v_gene: TRBV11-1
j_gene: TRBJ2-1
CDR3aa: ASSLGGTSGIREQF

v_gene: TRBV7-2
j_gene: TRBJ1-1
CDR3aa: ASSFRTGGGGEAF

v_gene: TRBV5-1
j_gene: TRBJ2-7
CDR3aa: ASSSTGPYEQY

v_gene: TRBV2
j_gene: TRBJ1-6
CDR3aa: ASSGTRQRWNNSPLH

v_gene: TRBV7-8
j_gene: TRBJ1-5
CDR3aa: ASSPHFGRGGVEH

v_gene: TRBV3-1/TRBV3-2
j_gene: TRBJ1-5
CDR3aa: ASSQEGSGIQPQH

v_gene: TRBV6-5
j_gene: TRBJ2-7
CDR3aa: ASSQLVAPYEQY

v_gene: TRBV3-1/TRBV3-2
j_gene: TRBJ2-7
CDR3aa: ASSQEPSAIAY

v_gene: TRBV20-1
j_gene: TRBJ1-5
CDR3aa: SASSGSEQPQH